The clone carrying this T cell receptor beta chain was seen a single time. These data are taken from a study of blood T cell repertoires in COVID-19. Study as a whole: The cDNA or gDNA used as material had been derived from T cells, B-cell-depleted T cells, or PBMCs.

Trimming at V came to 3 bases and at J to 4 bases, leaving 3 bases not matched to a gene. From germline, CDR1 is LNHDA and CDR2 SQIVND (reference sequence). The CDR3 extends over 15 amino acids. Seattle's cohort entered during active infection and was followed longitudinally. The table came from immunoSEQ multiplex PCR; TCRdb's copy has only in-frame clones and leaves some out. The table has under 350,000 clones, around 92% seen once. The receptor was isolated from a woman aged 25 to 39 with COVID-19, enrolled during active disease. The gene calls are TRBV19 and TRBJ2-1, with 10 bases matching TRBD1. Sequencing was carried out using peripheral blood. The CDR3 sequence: CASSMGGQGYNEQFF. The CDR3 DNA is TGTGCCAGTAGTATGGGGGGACAGGGGTACAATGAGCAGTTCTTC. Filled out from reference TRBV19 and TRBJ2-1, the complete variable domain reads DGGITQSPKYLFRKEGQNVTLSCEQNLNHDAMYWYRQDPGQGLRLIYYSQIVNDFQKGDIAEGYSVSREKKESFPLTVTSAQKNPTAFYLCASSMGGQGYNEQFFGPGTRLTVL.